This TCR beta chain was captured in a study of blood T cell repertoires in COVID-19. The germline gives CDR1 GTSNPN, CDR2 SVGIG (reference sequence). CDR3 size: 16 residues. The J segment lost 2 bases and the V segment lost 5 bases, leaving 6 bases of the junction unmatched. This clone was picked up a small number of times. The same CDR3 also results from other DNA sequences found in this sample. Profiling relied on immunoSEQ multiplex PCR, and the TCRdb table lists in-frame clones only, not all of them. Among 250,000 or so clones listed, around 90% were seen once. Those who participated ranged in age from roughly 18 to 89 years and resided in about two dozen US areas. Participants had their cohort set by participant-reported clinical history.

This clonotype was sampled from a woman aged 30 to 39 with acute COVID-19. The J gene is TRBJ2-5, the V gene TRBV30, with TRBD2 matching 15 bases. The sample was PBMCs or T cells enriched from blood (not recorded which). CDR3 sequence: CAWGPGLAGGQETQYF. CDR3 in DNA: TGTGCCTGGGGACCGGGACTAGCGGGGGGACAAGAGACCCAGTACTTC.